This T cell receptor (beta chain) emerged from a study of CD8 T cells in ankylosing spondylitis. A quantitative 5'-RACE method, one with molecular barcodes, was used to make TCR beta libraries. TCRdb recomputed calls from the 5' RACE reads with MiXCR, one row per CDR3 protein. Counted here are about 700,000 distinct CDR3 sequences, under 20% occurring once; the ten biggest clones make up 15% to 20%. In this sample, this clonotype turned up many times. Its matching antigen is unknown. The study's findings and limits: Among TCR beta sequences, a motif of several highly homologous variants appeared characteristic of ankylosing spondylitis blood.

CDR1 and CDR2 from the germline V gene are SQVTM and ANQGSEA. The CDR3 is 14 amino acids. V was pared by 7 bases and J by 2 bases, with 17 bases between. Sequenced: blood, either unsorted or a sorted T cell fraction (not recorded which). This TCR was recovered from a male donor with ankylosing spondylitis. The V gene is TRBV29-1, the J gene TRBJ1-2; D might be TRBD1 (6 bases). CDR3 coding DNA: TGCAGCGCCCTGGGGGCACACAGAAACTATGGCTACACCTTC. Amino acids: CSALGAHRNYGYTF.